This T cell receptor beta chain was found in a study of PD-L1 blockade in urothelial cancer. Study overall: Timepoints chosen for blood analysis were 3 weeks (second dose) and 6 weeks after treatment start. T cell content in blood samples showed a median of about 140,000. Study results and caveats: Patients with below-median pretreatment blood clonality survived longer.

This clone was counted a single time. Its antigen is not known. The time point denotes: pretreatment peripheral blood. Spike-ins of synthetic TCR analog templates went into each PCR. The table came from immunoSEQ multiplex PCR; TCRdb's copy has only in-frame clones and leaves some out. The profile shows approximately 70,000 clones, over 80% of them singletons. The CDR3 has 16 amino acids. After removal of 2 bases from V and 1 base from J, the junction contained 5 bases not matched to a gene. Germline CDR1 reads LGHNA; CDR2 reads YSLEER. The chain combines TRBV4-3 with TRBJ2-1; 7 bases fit TRBD2. The TCR comes from a woman in her sixties or seventies with urothelial cancer. This material consisted of PBMCs, taken around atezolizumab (anti-PD-L1) treatment. DNA of the CDR3: TGCGCCAGCAGCCAAATTAGTAGCGGGTCCTACAATGAGCAGTTCTTC. Its translation: CASSQISSGSYNEQFF.